This T cell receptor beta chain was documented in a study of T cell responses to AZD1222 COVID-19 vaccine. TCRdb's copy holds only in-frame clones and misses some; the assay was immunoSEQ multiplex PCR. The repertoire holds over 100,000 clones, around 90% seen once, with more than 1% in the top ten. Germline V gene sequence: CDR1 ENHRY, CDR2 SYGVKD. After removal of 3 bases from V and 2 bases from J, the junction contained 4 bases not matched to a gene. The CDR3 contains 15 residues. The gene calls are TRBV10-3 and TRBJ2-3, with 8 bases lining up with TRBD2. Sequencing used peripheral blood, obtained 28 days after the second AZD1222 dose. The TCR comes from an adult who received the AZD1222 COVID-19 vaccine. DNA for the CDR3: TGTGCCATCAGTGAACGGGAGGGACCCACAGATACGCAGTATTTT. Its translation: CAISEREGPTDTQYF.